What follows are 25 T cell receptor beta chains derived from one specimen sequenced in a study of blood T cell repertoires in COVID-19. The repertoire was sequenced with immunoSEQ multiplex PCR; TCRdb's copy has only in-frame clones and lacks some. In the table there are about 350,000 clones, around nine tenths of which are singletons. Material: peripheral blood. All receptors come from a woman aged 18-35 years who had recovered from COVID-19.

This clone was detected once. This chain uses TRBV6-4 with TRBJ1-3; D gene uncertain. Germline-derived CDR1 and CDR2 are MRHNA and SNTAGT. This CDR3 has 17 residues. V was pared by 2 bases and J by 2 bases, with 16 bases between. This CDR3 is CASSDPLGRFAGNTIYF. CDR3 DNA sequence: TGTGCCAGCAGTGACCCCCTCGGCAGGTTTGCTGGAAACACCATATATTTT.

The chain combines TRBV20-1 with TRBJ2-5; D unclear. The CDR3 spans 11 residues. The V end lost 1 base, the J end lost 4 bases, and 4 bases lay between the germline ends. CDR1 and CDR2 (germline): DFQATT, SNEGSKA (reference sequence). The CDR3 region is CSARAGETQYF. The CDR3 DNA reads TGCAGTGCTAGAGCCGGAGAGACCCAGTACTTC.

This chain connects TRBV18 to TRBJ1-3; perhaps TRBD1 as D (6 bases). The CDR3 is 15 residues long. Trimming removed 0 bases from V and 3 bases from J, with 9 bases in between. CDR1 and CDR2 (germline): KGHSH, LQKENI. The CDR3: CASSPPTGLGNTIYF. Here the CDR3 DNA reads TGTGCCAGCTCACCACCTACAGGGCTTGGAAACACCATATATTTT.

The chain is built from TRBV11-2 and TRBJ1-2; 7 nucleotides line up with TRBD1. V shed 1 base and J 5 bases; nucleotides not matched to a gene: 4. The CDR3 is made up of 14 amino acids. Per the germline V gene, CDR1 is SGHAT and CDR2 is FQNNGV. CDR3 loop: CASSLVEGAYGYTF. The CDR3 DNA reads TGTGCCAGCAGCTTAGTCGAGGGGGCGTATGGCTACACCTTC.

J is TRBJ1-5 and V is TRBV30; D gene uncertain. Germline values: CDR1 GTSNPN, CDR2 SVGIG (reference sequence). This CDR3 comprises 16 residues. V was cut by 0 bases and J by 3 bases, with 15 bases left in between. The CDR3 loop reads CAWSVRWSDNNQPQHF. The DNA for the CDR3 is TGTGCCTGGAGTGTACGATGGAGTGATAACAATCAGCCCCAGCATTTT.

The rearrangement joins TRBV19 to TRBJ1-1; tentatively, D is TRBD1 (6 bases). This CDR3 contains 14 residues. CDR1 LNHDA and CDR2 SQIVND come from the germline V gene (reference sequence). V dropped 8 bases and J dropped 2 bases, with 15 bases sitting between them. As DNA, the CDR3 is TGTGCCAGTCAGTTCAGGGGCCCTAACACTGAAGCTTTCTTT. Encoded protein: CASQFRGPNTEAFF. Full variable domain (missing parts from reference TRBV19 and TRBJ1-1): DGGITQSPKYLFRKEGQNVTLSCEQNLNHDAMYWYRQDPGQGLRLIYYSQIVNDFQKGDIAEGYSVSREKKESFPLTVTSAQKNPTAFYLCASQFRGPNTEAFFGQGTRLTVV.

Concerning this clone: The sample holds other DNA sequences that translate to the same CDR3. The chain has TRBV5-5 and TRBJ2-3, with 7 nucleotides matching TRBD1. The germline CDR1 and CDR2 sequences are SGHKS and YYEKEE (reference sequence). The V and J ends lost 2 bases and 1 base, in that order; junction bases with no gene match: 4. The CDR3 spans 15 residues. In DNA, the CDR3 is TGTGCCAGCAGCTTAACAGGGGTAGGCACAGATACGCAGTATTTT. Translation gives CASSLTGVGTDTQYF.

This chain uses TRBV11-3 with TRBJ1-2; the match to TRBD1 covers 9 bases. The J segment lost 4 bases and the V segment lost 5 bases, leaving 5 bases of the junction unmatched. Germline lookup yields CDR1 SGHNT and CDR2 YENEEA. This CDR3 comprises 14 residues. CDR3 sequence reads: CASSRDRESYGYTF. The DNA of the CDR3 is TGTGCCAGCAGCCGGGACAGGGAAAGCTATGGCTACACCTTC.

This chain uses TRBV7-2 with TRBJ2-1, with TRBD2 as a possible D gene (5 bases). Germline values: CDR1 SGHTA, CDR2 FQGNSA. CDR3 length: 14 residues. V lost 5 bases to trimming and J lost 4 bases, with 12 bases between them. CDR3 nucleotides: TGTGCCAGCAGCCCTAGCCTGGGGTACAATGAGCAGTTCTTC. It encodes CASSPSLGYNEQFF.

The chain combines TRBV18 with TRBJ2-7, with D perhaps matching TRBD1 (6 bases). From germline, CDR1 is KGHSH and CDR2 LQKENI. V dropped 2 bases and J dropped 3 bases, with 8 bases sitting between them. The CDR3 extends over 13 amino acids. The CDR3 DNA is TGTGCCAGCTCACCAGTCAGGGGCTACGAGCAGTACGTC. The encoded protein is CASSPVRGYEQYV.

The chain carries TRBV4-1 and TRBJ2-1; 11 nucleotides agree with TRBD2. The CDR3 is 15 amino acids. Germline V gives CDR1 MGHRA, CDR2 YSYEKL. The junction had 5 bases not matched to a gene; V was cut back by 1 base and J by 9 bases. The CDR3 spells CASSQVAGGQSEQFF. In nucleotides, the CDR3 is TGCGCCAGCAGCCAAGTAGCGGGAGGGCAGTCTGAGCAGTTCTTC.

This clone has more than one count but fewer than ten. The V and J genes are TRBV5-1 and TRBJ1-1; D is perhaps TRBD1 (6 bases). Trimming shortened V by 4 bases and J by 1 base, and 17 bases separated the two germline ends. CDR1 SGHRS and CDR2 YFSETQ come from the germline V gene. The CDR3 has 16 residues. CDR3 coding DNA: TGCGCCAGCAGCCGGGAGGTCGGGGGGCAGAACACTGAAGCTTTCTTT. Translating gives CASSREVGGQNTEAFF. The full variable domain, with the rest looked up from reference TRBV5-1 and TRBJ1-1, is KAGVTQTPRYLIKTRGQQVTLSCSPISGHRSVSWYQQTPGQGLQFLFEYFSETQRNKGNFPGRFSGRQFSNSRSEMNVSTLELGDSALYLCASSREVGGQNTEAFFGQGTRLTVV.

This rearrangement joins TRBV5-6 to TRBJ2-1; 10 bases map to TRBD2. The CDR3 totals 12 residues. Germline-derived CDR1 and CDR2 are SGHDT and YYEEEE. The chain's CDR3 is CASGRSYNEQFF. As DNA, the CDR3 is TGTGCTAGCGGGAGGTCCTACAATGAGCAGTTCTTC.

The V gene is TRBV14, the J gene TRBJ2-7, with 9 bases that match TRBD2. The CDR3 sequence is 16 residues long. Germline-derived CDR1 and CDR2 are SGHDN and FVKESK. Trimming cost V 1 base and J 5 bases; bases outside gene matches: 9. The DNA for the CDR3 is TGTGCCAGCAGCCAAGTAGGAACTAGCGGGTACAACGAGCAGTACGTC. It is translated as CASSQVGTSGYNEQYV.

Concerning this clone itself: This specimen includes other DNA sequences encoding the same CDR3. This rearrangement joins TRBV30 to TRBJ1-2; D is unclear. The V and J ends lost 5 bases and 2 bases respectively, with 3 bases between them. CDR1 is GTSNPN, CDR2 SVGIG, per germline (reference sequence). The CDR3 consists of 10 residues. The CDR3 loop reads CAWRNYGYTF. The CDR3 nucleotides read TGTGCCTGGCGGAACTATGGCTACACCTTC.

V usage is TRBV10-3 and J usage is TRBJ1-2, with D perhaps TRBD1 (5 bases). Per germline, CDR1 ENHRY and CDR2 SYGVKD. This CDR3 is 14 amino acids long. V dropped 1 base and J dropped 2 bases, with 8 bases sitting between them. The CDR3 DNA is TGTGCCATCAGTGAGTGGCAGGGAAACTATGGCTACACCTTC. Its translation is CAISEWQGNYGYTF.

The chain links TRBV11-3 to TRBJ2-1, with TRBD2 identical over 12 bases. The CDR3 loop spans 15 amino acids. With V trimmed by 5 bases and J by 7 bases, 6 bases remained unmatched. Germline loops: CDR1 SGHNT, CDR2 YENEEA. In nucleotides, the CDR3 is TGTGCCAGCAGCCCTCCTAGCGGGAGGGAAAATGAGCAGTTCTTC. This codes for CASSPPSGRENEQFF.

The CDR3 loop is CASSPQSSGSFPYEQYV. CDR3 in DNA: TGTGCCAGCAGCCCCCAGAGTAGCGGGAGTTTCCCCTACGAGCAGTACGTC. This chain links TRBV14 with TRBJ2-7, with 9 bases fitting TRBD2. CDR1 is SGHDN and CDR2 is FVKESK in the germline V gene. V lost 4 bases and J lost 2; bases outside the gene matches: 12. This CDR3 is 17 amino acids long.

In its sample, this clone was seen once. The CDR3 DNA follows: TGTGCCAGCAGCGTAGTTGCGGGAGATAAAGGTGAGCAGTTCTTC. This gives the protein CASSVVAGDKGEQFF. The V call is TRBV9, the J call TRBJ2-1; TRBD2 aligns across 7 bases. In germline, CDR1 is SGDLS, CDR2 YYNGEE. The CDR3 runs to 15 residues. The trim removed 0 bases at V and 9 bases at J, leaving 9 bases unmatched. The full variable domain, completed using reference TRBV9 and TRBJ2-1, is DSGVTQTPKHLITATGQRVTLRCSPRSGDLSVYWYQQSLDQGLQFLIQYYNGEERAKGNILERFSAQQFPDLHSELNLSSLELGDSALYFCASSVVAGDKGEQFFGPGTRLTVL.

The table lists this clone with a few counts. CDR3 nucleotide sequence: TGTGCCAGCAGCCAGAGAGGCCCCTCGGATCAGCCCCAGCATTTT. It codes for CASSQRGPSDQPQHF. The genes are TRBV3-1 (or the pseudogene TRBV3-2) and TRBJ1-5; D call uncertain. V lost 3 bases and J 5 bases, leaving 14 bases between the germline ends. Looked up from germline, CDR1 is LGHDT and CDR2 is YNNKEL (reference sequence). This CDR3 is built from 15 residues.

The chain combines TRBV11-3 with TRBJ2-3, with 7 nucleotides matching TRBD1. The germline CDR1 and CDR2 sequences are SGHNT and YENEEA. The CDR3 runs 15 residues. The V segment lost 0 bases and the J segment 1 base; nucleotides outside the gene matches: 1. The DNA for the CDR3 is TGTGCCAGCAGCTTAGATGGGACAGGCACAGATACGCAGTATTTT. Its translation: CASSLDGTGTDTQYF.

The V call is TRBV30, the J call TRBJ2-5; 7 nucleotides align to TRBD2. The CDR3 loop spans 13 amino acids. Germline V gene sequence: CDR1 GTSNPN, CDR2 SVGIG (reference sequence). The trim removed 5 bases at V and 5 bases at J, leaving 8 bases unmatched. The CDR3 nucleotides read TGTGCCTGGGCCTGGGGGGGTGTTGAGACCCAGTACTTC. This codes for CAWAWGGVETQYF.

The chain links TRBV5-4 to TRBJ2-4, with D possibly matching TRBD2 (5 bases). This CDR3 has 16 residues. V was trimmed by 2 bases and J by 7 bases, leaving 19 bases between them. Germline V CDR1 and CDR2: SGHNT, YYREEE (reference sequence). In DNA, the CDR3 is TGTGCCAGCAGCTTCAAGACGGAGGACCTAAGGAACATTCAGTACTTC. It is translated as CASSFKTEDLRNIQYF.

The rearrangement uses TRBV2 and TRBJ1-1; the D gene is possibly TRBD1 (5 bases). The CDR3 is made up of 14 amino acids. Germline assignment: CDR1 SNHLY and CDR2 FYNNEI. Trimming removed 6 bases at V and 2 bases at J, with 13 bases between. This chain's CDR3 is CASSLLTVNTEAFF. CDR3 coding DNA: TGTGCCAGCAGCCTATTGACAGTTAACACTGAAGCTTTCTTT.

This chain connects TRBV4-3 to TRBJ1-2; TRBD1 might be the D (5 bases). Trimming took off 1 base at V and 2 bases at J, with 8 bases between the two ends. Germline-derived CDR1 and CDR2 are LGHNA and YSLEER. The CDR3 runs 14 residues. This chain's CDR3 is CASSQGRDNYGYTF. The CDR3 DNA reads TGCGCCAGCAGCCAAGGGAGGGACAACTATGGCTACACCTTC.